This TCR beta chain is from a study of human T cells and chemical hapten exposure. The overall study: Small pooled library volume differences chiefly drove per-sample TCR yield variation. Whole-study results and caveats: TCRs at a frequency above 1 in 1000 stayed unchanged with DPC sensitization.

Time point here: healthy volunteer bleed at 2 weeks. Unfractionated whole blood was the source of the extracted total RNA. In the case of this clonotype: Its target is not known.

Unique molecular identifiers were attached to individual cDNA molecules during library preparation. TCRdb fed the RACE reads into MiXCR, producing one record per CDR3 protein. The sample lists 100,000 to 150,000 distinct CDR3 sequences; 8.5% to 9.5% were seen once. Material for sequencing was whole blood. The clonotype was recovered from a male donor in good health. Some clones in this sample may be carry-over from other donors' samples.

The CDR3 spells CASSYGGTSGGTDTQYF. The CDR3 region has the DNA TGTGCCAGCAGTTACGGTGGGACTAGCGGGGGCACAGATACGCAGTATTTT. The chain joins TRBV6-5 to TRBJ2-3; 13 bases agree with TRBD2. Per germline, CDR1 MNHEY and CDR2 SVGAGI. The CDR3 contains 17 residues. After removal of 2 bases from V and 1 base from J, the junction contained 3 bases not matched to a gene.